This T cell receptor beta chain was captured in a study of cytomegalovirus exposure and HLA in healthy donors. Study results and limitations: There were around 160 TCR beta chains listed as cytomegalovirus-associated. TRBV6-2, TRBV6-3 and other indistinguishable V segments were excluded.

On this clone: Its target is not known.

Primers included in the PCR were 60 Vbeta and 13 Jbeta primers. Using immunoSEQ multiplex PCR, the repertoire was profiled, and TCRdb retains in-frame clones only, with some absent. The table shows around 230,000 clones, with over 75% occurring only once. Germline assignment: CDR1 SGHDN and CDR2 FVKESK. V was clipped by 5 bases and J by 4 bases, with 13 bases between them. The CDR3 extends over 14 amino acids. This chain links TRBV14 with TRBJ2-3; D is perhaps TRBD2 (6 bases). This receptor was taken from a boy aged 5-17 years in good health and CMV-seronegative. Sequencing was carried out using PBMCs. The CDR3 coding sequence is TGTGCCAGCAGCGTCCAGATAGCGGCAGATACGCAGTATTTT. This gives the protein CASSVQIAADTQYF.